The 2 T cell receptor beta chains in this list originate from one sample, sequenced in a study of post-analysis software for immune sequencing data. Unique molecular identifiers tagged the TCR beta cDNA libraries. TCRdb called the PCR reads again in MiXCR, with one record for every CDR3 protein. The data contain roughly 600,000 distinct CDR3 sequences, roughly 45% of them singletons. Study-level findings and limits: About five TRBV segments, including TRBV5-6, TRBV5-1 and TRBV20-1, were more frequent in patients than controls.

Their antigen targets remain unknown. Material: blood. Receptors were obtained from a girl between 10 and 17 years old with multiple sclerosis.

In its sample, this clonotype was seen a few times. The J gene is TRBJ2-1, the V gene TRBV7-9; possibly TRBD1 for D (5 bases). Trimming pared 1 base from V and 5 bases from J, leaving 15 bases between. CDR1 and CDR2 from the germline V gene are SEHNR and FQNEAQ (reference sequence). This CDR3 has 16 amino acids. This CDR3 reads CASSLGWGPFHNEQFF. In DNA form, the CDR3 reads TGTGCCAGCAGCTTAGGTTGGGGCCCTTTCCACAATGAGCAGTTCTTC. Looking up the rest from reference TRBV7-9 and TRBJ2-1 gives the full variable domain: DTGVSQNPRHKITKRGQNVTFRCDPISEHNRLYWYRQTLGQGPEFLTYFQNEAQLEKSRLLSDRFSAERPKGSFSTLEIQRTEQGDSAMYLCASSLGWGPFHNEQFFGPGTRLTVL.

As for this clonotype: The junction and the germline gene differ at one end; a read error may be behind it. This chain links TRBV5-1 with TRBJ2-1; D might be TRBD2 (7 bases). CDR1 is SGHRS, CDR2 YFSETQ, per germline. The CDR3 loop spans 14 amino acids. The CDR3 DNA sequence: TGCGCCAGCAGCCTGGGGGGGGCCTACAGTGAGCAGTTCTTC. Translating it yields CASSLGGAYSEQFF.